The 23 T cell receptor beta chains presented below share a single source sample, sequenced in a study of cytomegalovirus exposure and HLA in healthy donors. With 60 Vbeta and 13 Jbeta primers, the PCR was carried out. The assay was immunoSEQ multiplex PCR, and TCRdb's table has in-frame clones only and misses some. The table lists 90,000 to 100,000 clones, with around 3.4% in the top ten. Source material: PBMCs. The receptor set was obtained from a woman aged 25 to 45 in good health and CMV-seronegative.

The CDR3 region is CASSRTTGGGTEAFF. In nucleotides, the CDR3 is TGTGCCAGCAGCAGAACTACAGGGGGTGGGACTGAAGCTTTCTTT. The chain has TRBV5-6 and TRBJ1-1; 8 bases agree with TRBD1. The CDR3 totals 15 residues. Germline CDR1 SGHDT, CDR2 YYEEEE. The junction had 10 bases not matched to a gene; V was cut back by 4 bases and J by 5 bases.

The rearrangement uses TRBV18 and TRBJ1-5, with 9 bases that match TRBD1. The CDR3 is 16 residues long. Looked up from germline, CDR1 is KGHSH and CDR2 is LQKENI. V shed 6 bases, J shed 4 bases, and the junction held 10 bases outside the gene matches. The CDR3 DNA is TGTGCCAGCTCCCTAACCGGGACAGGGTTAAATCAGCCCCAGCATTTT. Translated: CASSLTGTGLNQPQHF.

The CDR3 DNA reads TGTGCCAGCAGCCCTCGGGACAGTCCTCTGAGCAATCAGCCCCAGCATTTT. Translation: CASSPRDSPLSNQPQHF. The rearrangement uses TRBV7-9 and TRBJ1-5, with 7 bases that match TRBD1. V lost 5 bases to trimming and J lost 1 base; unmatched junction nucleotides: 11. Per the germline V gene, CDR1 is SEHNR and CDR2 is FQNEAQ (reference sequence). The CDR3 is 17 residues long.

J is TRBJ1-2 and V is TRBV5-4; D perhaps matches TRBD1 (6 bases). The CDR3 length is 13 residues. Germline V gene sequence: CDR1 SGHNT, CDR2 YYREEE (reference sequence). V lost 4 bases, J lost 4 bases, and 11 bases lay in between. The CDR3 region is CASSTTGVYGYTF. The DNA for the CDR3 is TGTGCCAGCAGCACGACAGGCGTCTATGGCTACACCTTC.

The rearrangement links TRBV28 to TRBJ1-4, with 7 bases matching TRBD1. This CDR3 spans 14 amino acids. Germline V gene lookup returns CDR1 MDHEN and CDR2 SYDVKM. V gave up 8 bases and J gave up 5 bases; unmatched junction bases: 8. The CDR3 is CASRAGQPNEKLFF. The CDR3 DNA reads TGTGCCAGCCGTGCGGGACAGCCCAATGAAAAACTGTTTTTT.

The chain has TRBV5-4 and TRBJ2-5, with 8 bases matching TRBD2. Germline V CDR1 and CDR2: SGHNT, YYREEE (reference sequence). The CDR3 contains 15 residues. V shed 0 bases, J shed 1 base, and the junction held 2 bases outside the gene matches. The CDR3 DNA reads TGTGCCAGCAGCTTGGATAGCGGGACCCAAGAGACCCAGTACTTC. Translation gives CASSLDSGTQETQYF.

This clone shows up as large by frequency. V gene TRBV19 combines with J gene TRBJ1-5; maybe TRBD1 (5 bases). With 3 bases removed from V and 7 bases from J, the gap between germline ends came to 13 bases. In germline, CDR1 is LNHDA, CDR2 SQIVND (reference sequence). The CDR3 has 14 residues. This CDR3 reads CASSMRSGWQPQHF. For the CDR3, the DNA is TGTGCCAGTAGTATGAGGTCAGGGTGGCAGCCCCAGCATTTT.

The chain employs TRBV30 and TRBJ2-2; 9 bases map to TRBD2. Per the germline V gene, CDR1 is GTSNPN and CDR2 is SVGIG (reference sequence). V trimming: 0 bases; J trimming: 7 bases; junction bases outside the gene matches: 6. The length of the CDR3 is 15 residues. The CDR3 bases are TGTGCCTGGAGTGTCCCTAGCGGGATCGGCGGGGAGCTGTTTTTT. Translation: CAWSVPSGIGGELFF.

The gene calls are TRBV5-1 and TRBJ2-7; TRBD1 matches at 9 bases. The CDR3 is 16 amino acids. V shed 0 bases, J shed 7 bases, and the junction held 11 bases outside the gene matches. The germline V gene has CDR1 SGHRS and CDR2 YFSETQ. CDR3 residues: CASSLAGGQGKEEQYF. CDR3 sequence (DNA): TGCGCCAGCAGCTTGGCCGGAGGACAGGGGAAGGAAGAGCAGTACTTC. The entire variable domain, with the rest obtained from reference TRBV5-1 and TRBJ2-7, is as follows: KAGVTQTPRYLIKTRGQQVTLSCSPISGHRSVSWYQQTPGQGLQFLFEYFSETQRNKGNFPGRFSGRQFSNSRSEMNVSTLELGDSALYLCASSLAGGQGKEEQYFGPGTRLTVT.

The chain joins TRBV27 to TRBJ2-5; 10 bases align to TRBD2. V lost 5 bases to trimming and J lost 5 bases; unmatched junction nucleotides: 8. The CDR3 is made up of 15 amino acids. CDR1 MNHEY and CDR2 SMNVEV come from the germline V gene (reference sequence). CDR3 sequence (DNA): TGTGCCAGCAGTGGGGCCGGGACTAGCGAGGAGACCCAGTACTTC. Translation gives CASSGAGTSEETQYF.

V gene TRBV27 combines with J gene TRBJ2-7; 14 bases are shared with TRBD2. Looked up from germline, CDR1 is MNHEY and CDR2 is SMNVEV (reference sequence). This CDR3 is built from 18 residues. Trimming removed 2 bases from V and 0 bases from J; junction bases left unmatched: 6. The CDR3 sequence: CASSLAGLAGGSSYEQYF. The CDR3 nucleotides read TGTGCCAGCAGTTTAGCCGGACTAGCGGGAGGAAGCTCCTACGAGCAGTACTTC.

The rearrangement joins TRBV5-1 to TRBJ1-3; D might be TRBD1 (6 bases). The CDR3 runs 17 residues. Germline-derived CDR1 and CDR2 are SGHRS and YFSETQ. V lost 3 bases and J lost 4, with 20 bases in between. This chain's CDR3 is CASSSSGQPRLGNTIYF. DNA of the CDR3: TGCGCCAGCAGCTCTTCCGGACAGCCTCGATTAGGAAACACCATATATTTT.

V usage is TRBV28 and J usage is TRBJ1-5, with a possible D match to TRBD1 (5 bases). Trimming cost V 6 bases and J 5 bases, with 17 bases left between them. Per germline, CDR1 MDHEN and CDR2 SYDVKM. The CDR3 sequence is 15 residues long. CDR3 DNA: TGTGCCAGCAGCCGGGACTCTCAGTTCCATCAGCCCCAGCATTTT. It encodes CASSRDSQFHQPQHF.

Written as DNA, the CDR3 is TGTGCCAGCAGTGACCGGGACAGGGGCTACGAGCAGTACTTC. Encoded protein: CASSDRDRGYEQYF. The chain has TRBV6-1 and TRBJ2-5; TRBD1 matches 10 bases. With the DNA end fitting TRBJ2-7 better, the J assignment may be wrong. CDR1 and CDR2 (germline): MNHNS, SASEGT. The CDR3 extends over 14 amino acids.

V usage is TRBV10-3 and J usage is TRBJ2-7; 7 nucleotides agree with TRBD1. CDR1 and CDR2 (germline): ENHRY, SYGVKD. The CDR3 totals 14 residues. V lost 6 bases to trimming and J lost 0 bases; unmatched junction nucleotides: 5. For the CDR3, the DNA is TGTGCCATCAGGATTTCAGGGGGCTCCTACGAGCAGTACTTC. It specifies CAIRISGGSYEQYF.

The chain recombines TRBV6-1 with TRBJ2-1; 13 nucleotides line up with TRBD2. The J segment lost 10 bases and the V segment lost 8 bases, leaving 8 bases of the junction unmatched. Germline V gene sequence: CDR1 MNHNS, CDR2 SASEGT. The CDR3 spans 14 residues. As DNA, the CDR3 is TGTGCCAGCCGGGTGGGACTAGCGGGGACCGAGCAGTTCTTC. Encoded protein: CASRVGLAGTEQFF.

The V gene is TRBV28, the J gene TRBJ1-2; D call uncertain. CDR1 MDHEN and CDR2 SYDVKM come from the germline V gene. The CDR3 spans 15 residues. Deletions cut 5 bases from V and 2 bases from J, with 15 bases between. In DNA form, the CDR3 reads TGTGCCAGCAGTATCCCTCGGAGGGTGAACTATGGCTACACCTTC. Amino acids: CASSIPRRVNYGYTF.

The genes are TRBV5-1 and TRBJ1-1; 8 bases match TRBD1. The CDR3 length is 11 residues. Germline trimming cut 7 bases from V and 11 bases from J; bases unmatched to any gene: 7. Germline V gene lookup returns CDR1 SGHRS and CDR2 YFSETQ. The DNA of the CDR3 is TGCGCCAGCGGACAGGGTGGGTTGGCTTTCTTT. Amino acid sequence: CASGQGGLAFF.

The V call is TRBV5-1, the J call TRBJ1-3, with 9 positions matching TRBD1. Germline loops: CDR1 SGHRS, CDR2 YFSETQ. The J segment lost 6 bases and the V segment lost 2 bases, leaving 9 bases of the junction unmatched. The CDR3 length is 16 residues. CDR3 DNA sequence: TGCGCCAGCAGCTTACAGGGGGCGGTCGGGAAAAACACCATATATTTT. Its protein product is CASSLQGAVGKNTIYF.

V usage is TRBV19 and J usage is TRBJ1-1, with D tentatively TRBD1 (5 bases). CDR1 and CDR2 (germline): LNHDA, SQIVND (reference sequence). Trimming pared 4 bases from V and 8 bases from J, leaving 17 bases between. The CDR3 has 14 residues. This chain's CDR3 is CASSKTEALVEAFF. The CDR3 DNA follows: TGTGCCAGTAGTAAGACAGAGGCCCTCGTAGAAGCTTTCTTT. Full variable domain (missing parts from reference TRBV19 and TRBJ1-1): DGGITQSPKYLFRKEGQNVTLSCEQNLNHDAMYWYRQDPGQGLRLIYYSQIVNDFQKGDIAEGYSVSREKKESFPLTVTSAQKNPTAFYLCASSKTEALVEAFFGQGTRLTVV.

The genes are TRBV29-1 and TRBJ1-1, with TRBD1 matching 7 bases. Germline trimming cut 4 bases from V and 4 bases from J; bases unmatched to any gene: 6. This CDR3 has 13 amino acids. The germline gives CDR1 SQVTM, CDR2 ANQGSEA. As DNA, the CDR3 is TGCAGCGTTGTAGGGGGCGACGGCACTGAAGCTTTCTTT. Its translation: CSVVGGDGTEAFF.

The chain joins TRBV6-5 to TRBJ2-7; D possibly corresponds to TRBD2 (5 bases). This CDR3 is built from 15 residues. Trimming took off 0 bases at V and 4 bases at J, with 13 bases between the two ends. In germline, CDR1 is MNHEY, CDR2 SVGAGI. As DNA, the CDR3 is TGTGCCAGCAGTTACTCGGGAGTAGGGCTTTACGAGCAGTACTTC. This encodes CASSYSGVGLYEQYF.

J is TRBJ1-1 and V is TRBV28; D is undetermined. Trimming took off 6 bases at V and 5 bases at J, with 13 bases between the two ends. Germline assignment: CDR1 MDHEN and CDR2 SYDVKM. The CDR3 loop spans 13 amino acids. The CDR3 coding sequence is TGTGCCAGCAGATTTGTTGGGGAGACTGAAGCTTTCTTT. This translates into CASRFVGETEAFF. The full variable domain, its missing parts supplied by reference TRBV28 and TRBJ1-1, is DVKVTQSSRYLVKRTGEKVFLECVQDMDHENMFWYRQDPGLGLRLIYFSYDVKMKEKGDIPEGYSVSREKKERFSLILESASTNQTSMYLCASRFVGETEAFFGQGTRLTVV.